This TCR beta chain stems from a study of blood T cell repertoires in COVID-19. Study at large: The United States, Italy and Spain provided the acute and convalescent COVID-19 samples. Sample material is recorded as cDNA or gDNA derived from T cells, B-cell-depleted T cells, or PBMCs.

Original analysis: Amplification of reference gene primers was used by the study to estimate nucleated cell counts. Profiling relied on immunoSEQ multiplex PCR, and the TCRdb table lists in-frame clones only, not all of them. V and J calls and clone size are given by that table; D and trimming were obtained from the DNA. The sample lists around 170,000 clones, about four fifths seen once, with roughly 14% in the top ten. CDR3 length: 16 residues. Germline CDR1 SNHLY, CDR2 FYNNEI. V lost 6 bases and J 0 bases, leaving 12 bases between the germline ends. This chain uses TRBV2 with TRBJ1-6, with D possibly matching TRBD1 (5 bases). Input material: peripheral blood. The receptor comes from a woman aged 80 or over with acute or convalescent COVID-19. The CDR3 spells CASRRGESSYNSPLHF. The DNA of the CDR3 is TGTGCCAGCAGGCGGGGGGAGAGCTCCTATAATTCACCCCTCCACTTT.